This T cell receptor (beta chain) derives from a study of T cells after yellow fever vaccination. It was through 5'RACE template switching that TCR cDNA was made, with a universal primer site and UMIs added. TCRdb redid the calling of the 5' RACE reads with MiXCR, one entry per CDR3 protein. This table has fewer than 450,000 distinct CDR3 sequences, 4% appearing once. The CDR3 has 14 residues. CDR1 and CDR2 (germline): SGHVS, FQNEAQ. The V end was cut by 6 bases, the J end by 8 bases, with 16 bases between. This clonotype has ten or more counts. The chain is built from TRBV7-8 and TRBJ1-4; D unresolved. Sequencing was performed on PBMCs, taken 5 days after the yellow fever booster vaccination. The TCR sequence derives from a man between 18 and 29 years old who received the YFV17D yellow fever vaccine. DNA of the CDR3: TGTGCCAGCAGTGGGCCGTTCACGTGGGAAAAACTGTTTTTT. Translation gives CASSGPFTWEKLFF.